This TCR beta chain appears in the sequencing data of a study of T cell changes during pregnancy in multiple sclerosis. TCRdb's table, derived via immunoSEQ multiplex PCR, lists solely in-frame clones and lacks some. The sample shows 70,000 to 90,000 clones, about 90% of them seen only once. The clonotype originates from a female donor in good health, serving as a control in a pregnancy study. Some clones in this sample may be carry-over from other donors' samples. The sequences come from PBMCs, collected in the first trimester of pregnancy.

DNA for the CDR3: TGTGCCAGCAGCTTTGCGGGACTAGCGGGGGGAAGTGAGCAGTACTTC. It yields the protein CASSFAGLAGGSEQYF. This chain connects TRBV5-6 to TRBJ2-7, with 15 bases fitting TRBD2. Germline lookup yields CDR1 SGHDT and CDR2 YYEEEE. The V and J ends lost 2 bases and 7 bases, in that order; junction bases with no gene match: 7. The CDR3 spans 16 residues.